This entry lists 10 T cell receptor beta chains sequenced from one sample in a study of cytomegalovirus exposure and HLA in healthy donors. In the PCR, 60 Vbeta and 13 Jbeta primers were used. The data were produced by immunoSEQ multiplex PCR, yet TCRdb's version contains in-frame clones alone and is incomplete. The sample includes approximately 140,000 clones, over 70% of them seen just once. The specimen was PBMCs. These receptors were collected from a middle-aged woman in good health and CMV-seronegative.

This clone was seen a few times. The germline gene is not matched at one end of the junction; a read error may be the cause. This chain uses TRBV6-1 with TRBJ2-4, with D possibly being TRBD2 (5 bases). CDR3 length equals 16 residues. Germline V gene data show CDR1 as MNHNS and CDR2 as SASEGT. The CDR3 coding sequence is TGTGCCAGCAGTGACGGGATCAGCGGTACCAAAAACAGTCAGTACTTC. This translates into CASSDGISGTKNSQYF.

The V call is TRBV11-2, the J call TRBJ2-1; D is ambiguous. V was cut by 5 bases and J by 8 bases, with 13 bases left in between. CDR1 and CDR2 from the germline V gene are SGHAT and FQNNGV. The CDR3 contains 13 residues. DNA of the CDR3: TGTGCCAGCAGCCTAGTCTTCCGGGATGAGCAGTTCTTC. Translated, it gives CASSLVFRDEQFF.

The rearrangement uses TRBV7-2 and TRBJ2-1; 8 bases match TRBD1. The junction had 15 bases not matched to a gene; V was cut back by 2 bases and J by 6 bases. Germline CDR1 is SGHTA and CDR2 is FQGNSA. The CDR3 is 18 amino acids. CDR3 sequence (DNA): TGTGCCAGCAGCTTAAAGTTTAGGTGGAATACAGGGGGCAATGAGCAGTTCTTC. It specifies CASSLKFRWNTGGNEQFF.

A remark on this clone: The junction shows a germline mismatch at one end, possibly a read error. Other nucleotide sequences in the sample specify the same CDR3. The chain joins TRBV28 to TRBJ2-6; 7 bases are a match to TRBD2. CDR3 size: 16 residues. CDR1 is MDHEN and CDR2 is SYDVKM in the germline V gene. In nucleotides, the CDR3 is TGTGCCAGCAGCCCCGGGAGGCTCTCTGGGGCCAACGGCCTGACTTTT. Protein product: CASSPGRLSGANGLTF.

This clone was seen a single time. The chain carries TRBV6-1 and TRBJ2-1; TRBD2 agrees at 12 bases. The germline V gene encodes CDR1 MNHNS and CDR2 SASEGT. V lost 5 bases to trimming and J lost 14 bases; unmatched junction nucleotides: 7. The CDR3 consists of 13 residues. The CDR3 protein is CASSLTSGSNKFF. CDR3 DNA sequence: TGTGCCAGCAGTCTGACTAGCGGGAGTAACAAGTTCTTC.

The gene calls are TRBV5-1 and TRBJ1-6; 7 nucleotides agree with TRBD1. The CDR3 length is 15 residues. Per germline, CDR1 SGHRS and CDR2 YFSETQ. The J segment lost 6 bases and the V segment lost 2 bases, leaving 5 bases of the junction unmatched. CDR3 in amino acids: CASSFRDSPNSPLHF. CDR3 nucleotides: TGCGCCAGCAGCTTCCGGGACAGTCCTAATTCACCCCTCCACTTT.

This clone was picked up one time. The V and J genes are TRBV5-1 and TRBJ2-7; D remains ambiguous. This CDR3 spans 13 amino acids. V was shortened by 4 bases and J by 0 bases, with 8 bases between the two germline ends. Germline values: CDR1 SGHRS, CDR2 YFSETQ. The CDR3 region is CASSPQNSYEQYF. CDR3 bases: TGCGCCAGCAGCCCTCAGAACTCCTACGAGCAGTACTTC.

This clone was observed once. The chain combines TRBV10-3 with TRBJ1-2; TRBD1 matches 9 bases. The CDR3 covers 13 residues. Germline values: CDR1 ENHRY, CDR2 SYGVKD. V shed 4 bases, J shed 7 bases, and the junction held 4 bases outside the gene matches. DNA for the CDR3: TGTGCCATCAGTGGCCGGGACAGGGCTGGCTACACCTTC. Amino acids: CAISGRDRAGYTF.

This chain uses TRBV7-9 with TRBJ1-2; D is unclear. There are 14 residues in the CDR3. Germline V CDR1 and CDR2: SEHNR, FQNEAQ (reference sequence). The germline V and J ends were trimmed by 5 bases and 2 bases, with 12 bases remaining between them. CDR3 DNA sequence: TGTGCCAGCAGCCCTGAGAGTAAAAACTATGGCTACACCTTC. Translation: CASSPESKNYGYTF.

The chain joins TRBV28 to TRBJ2-7, with 8 bases fitting TRBD2. There are 15 residues in the CDR3. CDR1 is MDHEN and CDR2 is SYDVKM in the germline V gene. The ends lost 3 bases at V and 7 bases at J; junction bases unmatched: 11. CDR3 residues: CASSLHGTSPWEQYF. For the CDR3, the DNA is TGTGCCAGCAGTTTGCACGGGACTAGTCCATGGGAGCAGTACTTC.